These 27 T cell receptor beta chains came from one sample sequenced in a study of cytotoxic CD8 clonotypes in ibrutinib-treated CLL. Assay: immunoSEQ multiplex PCR; the TCRdb copy retains only in-frame clones and omits some. The sample comprises 130,000 or so clones, 60% to 80% of which are singletons, and 28% rests with the top ten. Sequenced material: PBMCs, taken after 12 months of ibrutinib treatment. These TCRs come from a human donor with chronic lymphocytic leukemia.

The chain employs TRBV7-9 and TRBJ2-1; D is undetermined. In germline, CDR1 is SEHNR, CDR2 FQNEAQ (reference sequence). With 6 bases removed from V and 4 bases from J, the gap between germline ends came to 4 bases. CDR3 length: 11 residues. Here the CDR3 reads CASRLYNEQFF. CDR3 DNA: TGTGCCAGCAGACTATACAATGAGCAGTTCTTC.

CDR3 sequence (DNA): TGTGCCAGCAGCGTAGCTACTAGCGGGGAGAAAAACATTCAGTACTTC. Protein: CASSVATSGEKNIQYF. The V and J genes are TRBV9 and TRBJ2-4, with TRBD2 matching over 10 bases. This CDR3 contains 16 residues. Germline values: CDR1 SGDLS, CDR2 YYNGEE. Trimming took 0 bases from V and 4 from J; bases not matched to a gene: 4.

The chain carries TRBV19 and TRBJ2-7; maybe TRBD1 (6 bases). Trimming left V 4 bases short and J 7 bases short, with 14 bases between. In germline, CDR1 is LNHDA, CDR2 SQIVND (reference sequence). CDR3 size: 13 residues. The CDR3 DNA reads as TGTGCCAGTAGTACCCAGCAGGGGAGAGAGCAGTACTTC. This gives the protein CASSTQQGREQYF.

V is TRBV28 and J is TRBJ1-3; 8 nucleotides agree with TRBD1. The CDR3 loop spans 17 amino acids. J gave up 0 bases and V 6 bases, and 10 bases lay outside the gene matches. Germline CDR1 MDHEN, CDR2 SYDVKM. The CDR3 reads CASSRPPGGLSGNTIYF. CDR3 bases: TGTGCCAGCAGCCGACCCCCAGGGGGCCTCTCTGGAAACACCATATATTTT.

The rearrangement uses TRBV5-1 and TRBJ2-7, with TRBD1 matching over 10 bases. CDR3 length: 12 amino acids. Germline loops: CDR1 SGHRS, CDR2 YFSETQ. With 6 bases clipped from V and 7 bases from J, the junction kept 4 bases outside the gene matches. CDR3 residues: CASTGTGEEQYF. In DNA form, the CDR3 reads TGCGCCAGCACCGGGACAGGGGAAGAGCAGTACTTC. The full variable domain, with the rest looked up from reference TRBV5-1 and TRBJ2-7, is KAGVTQTPRYLIKTRGQQVTLSCSPISGHRSVSWYQQTPGQGLQFLFEYFSETQRNKGNFPGRFSGRQFSNSRSEMNVSTLELGDSALYLCASTGTGEEQYFGPGTRLTVT.

The chain carries TRBV6-5 and TRBJ2-1, with TRBD1 as a possible D gene (6 bases). Trimming stripped 0 bases from V and 10 bases from J, with 19 bases between. This CDR3 has 16 amino acids. Germline V lookup: CDR1 MNHEY, CDR2 SVGAGI. The DNA of the CDR3 is TGTGCCAGCAGTTACTCGAGGACAGTGGCCCCTTCAGAGCAGTTCTTC. It encodes CASSYSRTVAPSEQFF.

V gene TRBV18 combines with J gene TRBJ1-1; D gene ambiguous. The CDR3 spans 13 residues. CDR1 KGHSH and CDR2 LQKENI come from the germline V gene. V lost 8 bases and J 1 base, leaving 11 bases between the germline ends. The CDR3 loop is CASTRAGNTEAFF. The CDR3 DNA reads TGTGCCAGCACTCGGGCCGGGAACACTGAAGCTTTCTTT.

This clone was detected once. The chain links TRBV7-9 to TRBJ1-2; tentatively, D is TRBD1 (6 bases). Trimming took 6 bases from V and 7 from J, leaving 12 bases between them. Germline lookup yields CDR1 SEHNR and CDR2 FQNEAQ (reference sequence). The CDR3 contains 12 residues. CDR3 nucleotide sequence: TGTGCCAGCAGACAGGACAGCTGTGGCTACACCTTC. Translated: CASRQDSCGYTF.

V is TRBV27 and J is TRBJ2-7; D unresolved. This CDR3 contains 15 residues. Trimming took 2 bases from V and 3 from J, leaving 14 bases between them. The germline V gene has CDR1 MNHEY and CDR2 SMNVEV (reference sequence). The CDR3 here is CASSLTSSAYYEQYF. CDR3 bases: TGTGCCAGCAGTTTAACGTCATCGGCCTACTACGAGCAGTACTTC.

This rearrangement joins TRBV11-3 to TRBJ1-2; D uncertain. Trimming shortened V by 5 bases and J by 3 bases, and 13 bases separated the two germline ends. This CDR3 has 14 amino acids. The V gene's germline CDR1 is SGHNT and CDR2 YENEEA. CDR3 region: CASSRDGRDYGYTF. CDR3 coding DNA: TGTGCCAGCAGCCGGGATGGACGAGACTATGGCTACACCTTC.

For the CDR3, the DNA is TGCGCCAGCAGCCCCCTGATCGGGAGCTCCTACGAGCAGTACTTC. Encoded protein: CASSPLIGSSYEQYF. This chain connects TRBV4-1 to TRBJ2-7; tentatively, D is TRBD2 (6 bases). V lost 4 bases and J lost 0, with 13 bases in between. The CDR3 is made up of 15 amino acids. Germline CDR1 and CDR2: MGHRA and YSYEKL.

This chain uses TRBV2 with TRBJ1-1; D not certain. This CDR3 is 12 amino acids long. The V end was cut by 8 bases, the J end by 1 base, with 8 bases between. The germline CDR1 and CDR2 sequences are SNHLY and FYNNEI. In DNA, the CDR3 is TGTGCCAGCGCTCTGGGGAACACTGAAGCTTTCTTT. This codes for CASALGNTEAFF.

The chain joins TRBV28 to TRBJ1-5; D is undetermined. The CDR3 consists of 14 residues. Germline loops: CDR1 MDHEN, CDR2 SYDVKM. Trimming took 6 bases from V and 1 from J, leaving 10 bases between them. The CDR3 DNA reads as TGTGCCAGCAGCCCCCTAGAGAGCAATCAGCCCCAGCATTTT. Encoded protein: CASSPLESNQPQHF.

This rearrangement joins TRBV30 to TRBJ2-3, with a tentative D call TRBD2 (6 bases). V shed 4 bases and J shed 4 bases, with 12 bases lying between them. The CDR3 is made up of 13 amino acids. Germline V gene sequence: CDR1 GTSNPN, CDR2 SVGIG (reference sequence). This CDR3 is CAWIAEGADTQYF. CDR3 bases: TGTGCCTGGATTGCGGAGGGCGCAGATACGCAGTATTTT.

The chain recombines TRBV7-2 with TRBJ2-7; D might be TRBD2 (5 bases). The V end lost 2 bases, the J end lost 4 bases, and 12 bases lay between the germline ends. The CDR3 spans 14 residues. Germline V gene data show CDR1 as SGHTA and CDR2 as FQGNSA. In nucleotides, the CDR3 is TGTGCCAGCAGCTTATCGCATCCGGGATACGAGCAGTACTTC. Its translation is CASSLSHPGYEQYF. Drawing the rest from reference TRBV7-2 and TRBJ2-7, the complete variable domain is GAGVSQSPSNKVTEKGKDVELRCDPISGHTALYWYRQSLGQGLEFLIYFQGNSAPDKSGLPSDRFSAERTGGSVSTLTIQRTQQEDSAVYLCASSLSHPGYEQYFGPGTRLTVT.

The chain couples TRBV9 to TRBJ2-2, with D perhaps matching TRBD2 (6 bases). CDR3 length: 17 residues. Germline values: CDR1 SGDLS, CDR2 YYNGEE. V was trimmed by 3 bases and J by 0 bases, leaving 15 bases between them. The CDR3 sequence is CASSANPGTANTGELFF. The DNA of the CDR3 is TGTGCCAGCAGCGCAAATCCCGGGACTGCGAACACCGGGGAGCTGTTTTTT.

V and J are TRBV7-2 and TRBJ1-2, with D possibly TRBD1 on 5 matching bases. Looked up from germline, CDR1 is SGHTA and CDR2 is FQGNSA. Trimming took 4 bases from V and 1 from J, leaving 10 bases between them. This CDR3 region has 14 residues. The CDR3, as DNA: TGTGCCAGCAGCTCGGGGACCTTTAACTATGGCTACACCTTC. Translation gives CASSSGTFNYGYTF.

V is TRBV18 and J is TRBJ1-5; D ambiguous. Per the germline V gene, CDR1 is KGHSH and CDR2 is LQKENI. The CDR3 extends over 15 amino acids. V lost 1 base and J 2 bases, leaving 9 bases between the germline ends. The CDR3 bases are TGTGCCAGCTCACCACAGGGCCCTGGCAATCAGCCCCAGCATTTT. Translating gives CASSPQGPGNQPQHF.

This clone was recorded once. In DNA, the CDR3 is TGTGCCATCAGTGAGTTACAGGGGAGTGAAGCTTTCTTT. Its translation is CAISELQGSEAFF. The gene calls are TRBV10-3 and TRBJ1-1, with TRBD1 matching over 7 bases. Germline V gives CDR1 ENHRY, CDR2 SYGVKD. The CDR3 consists of 13 residues. J was trimmed by 7 bases and V by 1 base; bases with no gene match: 3.

Only a few counts were recorded for this clone. This chain joins TRBV28 and TRBJ1-6; D gene ambiguous. This CDR3 spans 14 amino acids. V lost 6 bases to trimming and J lost 9 bases, with 15 bases between them. Germline V gene data show CDR1 as MDHEN and CDR2 as SYDVKM. The CDR3 reads CASSLLGVGSPLHF. In DNA form, the CDR3 reads TGTGCCAGCAGCCTGTTGGGTGTAGGTTCACCCCTCCACTTT.

The chain combines TRBV10-3 with TRBJ2-5; 7 bases map to TRBD2. This CDR3 has 15 amino acids. V shed 3 bases, J shed 1 base, and the junction held 5 bases outside the gene matches. Germline V gene lookup returns CDR1 ENHRY and CDR2 SYGVKD. DNA for the CDR3: TGTGCCATCAGTGACCCGTCGGGGGGCCAAGAGACCCAGTACTTC. This gives the protein CAISDPSGGQETQYF.

CDR3 bases: TGTGCCAGCAGCGGGGTAGGGAGCTACACCTTC. Translating it yields CASSGVGSYTF. The rearrangement uses TRBV13 and TRBJ1-2, with D unclear. The CDR3 is 11 residues long. Germline V gene sequence: CDR1 PRHDT, CDR2 FYEKMQ (reference sequence). The V and J ends lost 5 bases and 9 bases respectively, with 10 bases between them.

The chain uses TRBV11-3 and TRBJ1-2; 10 nucleotides line up with TRBD1. The CDR3 contains 13 residues. V lost 5 bases to trimming and J lost 8 bases; unmatched junction nucleotides: 5. Germline CDR1 SGHNT, CDR2 YENEEA. The CDR3 is CASSRQGAWGYTF. DNA for the CDR3: TGTGCCAGCAGCCGACAGGGGGCTTGGGGCTACACCTTC.

This chain connects TRBV9 to TRBJ1-1; D not certain. This CDR3 is built from 14 residues. Germline-derived CDR1 and CDR2 are SGDLS and YYNGEE. V was trimmed by 2 bases and J by 1 base, leaving 9 bases between them. Written as DNA, the CDR3 is TGTGCCAGCAGCGTGGGCGGCCGGAACACTGAAGCTTTCTTT. Residues: CASSVGGRNTEAFF.

The V and J genes are TRBV7-2 and TRBJ1-1; tentatively, D is TRBD1 (6 bases). There are 12 residues in the CDR3. The germline gives CDR1 SGHTA, CDR2 FQGNSA. V was trimmed by 3 bases and J by 6 bases, leaving 8 bases between them. The CDR3 DNA sequence: TGTGCCAGCAGCTTTGGACAGCCTGAAGCTTTCTTT. This sequence encodes CASSFGQPEAFF.

There are a few counts of this clone. The rearrangement links TRBV18 to TRBJ2-7; 7 bases are shared with TRBD2. With 3 bases clipped from V and 3 bases from J, the junction kept 2 bases outside the gene matches. This CDR3 contains 13 residues. CDR1 and CDR2 (germline): KGHSH, LQKENI. The CDR3 reads CASSPPGGYEQYF. The CDR3 bases are TGTGCCAGCTCACCCCCGGGGGGCTACGAGCAGTACTTC.

This clone was found once. The chain recombines TRBV7-9 with TRBJ1-1; unclear D gene. The CDR3 consists of 15 residues. V gave up 1 base and J gave up 5 bases, with 14 bases separating them. Germline V gene data show CDR1 as SEHNR and CDR2 as FQNEAQ (reference sequence). CDR3 nucleotides: TGTGCCAGCAGCTTAGTCATGGGGTCGGGTACTGAAGCTTTCTTT. Translation gives CASSLVMGSGTEAFF.